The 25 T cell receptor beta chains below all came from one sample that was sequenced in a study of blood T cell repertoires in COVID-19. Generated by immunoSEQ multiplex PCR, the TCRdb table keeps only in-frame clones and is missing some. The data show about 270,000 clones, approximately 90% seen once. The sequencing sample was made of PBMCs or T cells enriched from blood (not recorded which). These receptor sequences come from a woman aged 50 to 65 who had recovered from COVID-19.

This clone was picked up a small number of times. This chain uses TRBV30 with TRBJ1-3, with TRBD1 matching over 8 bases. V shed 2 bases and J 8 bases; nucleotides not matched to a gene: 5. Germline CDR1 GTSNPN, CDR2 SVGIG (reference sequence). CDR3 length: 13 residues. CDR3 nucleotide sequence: TGTGCCTGGAGTACCGGACAGGGTGACACCATATATTTT. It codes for CAWSTGQGDTIYF. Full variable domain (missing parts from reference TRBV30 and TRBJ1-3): SQTIHQWPATLVQPVGSPLSLECTVEGTSNPNLYWYRQAAGRGLQLLFYSVGIGQISSEVPQNLSASRPQDRQFILSSKKLLLSDSGFYLCAWSTGQGDTIYFGEGSWLTVV.

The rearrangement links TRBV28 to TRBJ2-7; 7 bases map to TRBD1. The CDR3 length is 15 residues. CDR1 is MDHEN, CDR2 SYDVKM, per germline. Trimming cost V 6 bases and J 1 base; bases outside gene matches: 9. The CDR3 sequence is CASRKTGDGSYEQYF. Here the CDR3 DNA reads TGTGCCAGCAGAAAAACAGGGGATGGGTCCTACGAGCAGTACTTC. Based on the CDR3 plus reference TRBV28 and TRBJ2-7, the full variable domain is DVKVTQSSRYLVKRTGEKVFLECVQDMDHENMFWYRQDPGLGLRLIYFSYDVKMKEKGDIPEGYSVSREKKERFSLILESASTNQTSMYLCASRKTGDGSYEQYFGPGTRLTVT.

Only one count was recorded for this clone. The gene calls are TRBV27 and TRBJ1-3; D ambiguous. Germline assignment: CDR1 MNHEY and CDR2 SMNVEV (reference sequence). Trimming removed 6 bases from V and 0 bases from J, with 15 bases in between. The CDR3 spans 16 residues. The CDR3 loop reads CASSTRGPRSGNTIYF. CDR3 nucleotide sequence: TGTGCCAGCAGCACGCGCGGTCCCCGCTCTGGAAACACCATATATTTT.

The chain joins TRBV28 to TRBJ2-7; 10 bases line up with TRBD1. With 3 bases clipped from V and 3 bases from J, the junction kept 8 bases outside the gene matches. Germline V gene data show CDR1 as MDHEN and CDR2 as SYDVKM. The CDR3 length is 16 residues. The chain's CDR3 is CASSFRATGGLYEQYF. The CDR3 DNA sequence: TGTGCCAGCAGTTTTCGAGCGACAGGGGGCCTCTACGAGCAGTACTTC. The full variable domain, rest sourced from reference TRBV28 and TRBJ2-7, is DVKVTQSSRYLVKRTGEKVFLECVQDMDHENMFWYRQDPGLGLRLIYFSYDVKMKEKGDIPEGYSVSREKKERFSLILESASTNQTSMYLCASSFRATGGLYEQYFGPGTRLTVT.

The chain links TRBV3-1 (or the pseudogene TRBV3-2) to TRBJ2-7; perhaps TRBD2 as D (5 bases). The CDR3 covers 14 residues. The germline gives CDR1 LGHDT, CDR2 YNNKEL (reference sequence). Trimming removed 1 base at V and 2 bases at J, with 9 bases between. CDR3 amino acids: CASSQAGKTYEQYF. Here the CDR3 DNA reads TGTGCCAGCAGCCAAGCCGGGAAAACCTACGAGCAGTACTTC.

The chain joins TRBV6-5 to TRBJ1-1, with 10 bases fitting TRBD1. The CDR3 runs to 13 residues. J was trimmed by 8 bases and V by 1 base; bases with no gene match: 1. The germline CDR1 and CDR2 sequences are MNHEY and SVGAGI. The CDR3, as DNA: TGTGCCAGCAGTTACTGGGACAGGGGAGAAGCTTTCTTT. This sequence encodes CASSYWDRGEAFF.

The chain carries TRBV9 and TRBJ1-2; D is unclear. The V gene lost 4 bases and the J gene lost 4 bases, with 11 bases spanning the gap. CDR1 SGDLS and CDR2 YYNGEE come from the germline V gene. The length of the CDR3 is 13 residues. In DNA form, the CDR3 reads TGTGCCAGCAGCCCCCAGGCGGGCTATGGCTACACCTTC. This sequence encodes CASSPQAGYGYTF.

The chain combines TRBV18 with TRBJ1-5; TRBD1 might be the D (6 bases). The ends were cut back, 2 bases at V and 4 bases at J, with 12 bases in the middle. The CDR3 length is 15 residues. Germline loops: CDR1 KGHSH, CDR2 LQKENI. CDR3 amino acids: CASSPSVGQNQPQHF. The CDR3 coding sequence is TGTGCCAGCTCACCATCGGTAGGACAGAATCAGCCCCAGCATTTT. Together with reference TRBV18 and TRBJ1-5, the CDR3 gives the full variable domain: NAGVMQNPRHLVRRRGQEARLRCSPMKGHSHVYWYRQLPEEGLKFMVYLQKENIIDESGMPKERFSAEFPKEGPSILRIQQVVRGDSAAYFCASSPSVGQNQPQHFGDGTRLSIL.

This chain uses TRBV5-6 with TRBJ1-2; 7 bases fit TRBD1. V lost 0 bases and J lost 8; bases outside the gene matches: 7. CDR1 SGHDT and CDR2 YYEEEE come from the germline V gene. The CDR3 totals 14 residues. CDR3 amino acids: CASSLGQGVQGYTF. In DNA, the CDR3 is TGTGCCAGCAGCTTGGGACAGGGCGTCCAAGGCTACACCTTC.

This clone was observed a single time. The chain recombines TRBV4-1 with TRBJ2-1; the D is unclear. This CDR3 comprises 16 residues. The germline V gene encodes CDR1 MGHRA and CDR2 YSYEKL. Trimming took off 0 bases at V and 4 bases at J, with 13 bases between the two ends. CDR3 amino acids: CASSQDGTQMYNEQFF. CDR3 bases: TGCGCCAGCAGCCAAGATGGTACACAGATGTACAATGAGCAGTTCTTC.

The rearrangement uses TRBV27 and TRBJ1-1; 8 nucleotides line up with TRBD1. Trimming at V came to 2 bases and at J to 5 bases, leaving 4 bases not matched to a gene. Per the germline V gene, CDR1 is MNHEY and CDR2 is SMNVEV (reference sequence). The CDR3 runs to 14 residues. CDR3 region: CASSLAGGFTEAFF. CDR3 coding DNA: TGTGCCAGCAGTTTAGCAGGGGGCTTTACTGAAGCTTTCTTT.

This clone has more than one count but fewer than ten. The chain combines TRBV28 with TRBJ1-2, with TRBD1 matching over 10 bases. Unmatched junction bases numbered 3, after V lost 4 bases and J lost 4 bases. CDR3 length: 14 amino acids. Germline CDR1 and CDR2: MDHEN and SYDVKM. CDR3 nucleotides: TGTGCCAGCAGTTCGGGACAGGGGATCTATGGCTACACCTTC. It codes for CASSSGQGIYGYTF.

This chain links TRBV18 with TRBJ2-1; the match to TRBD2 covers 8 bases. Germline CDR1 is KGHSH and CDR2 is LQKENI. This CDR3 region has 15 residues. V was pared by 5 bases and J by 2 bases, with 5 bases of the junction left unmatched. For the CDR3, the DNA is TGTGCCAGCTCAAAGGGGACTAGAACCTACAATGAGCAGTTCTTC. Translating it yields CASSKGTRTYNEQFF.

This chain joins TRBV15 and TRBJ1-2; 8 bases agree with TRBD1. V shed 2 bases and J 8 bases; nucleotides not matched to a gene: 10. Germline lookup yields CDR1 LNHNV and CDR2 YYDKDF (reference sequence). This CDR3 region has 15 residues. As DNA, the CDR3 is TGTGCCACCAGCAGACGGGAACAGGGACAGGCGGGCTACACCTTC. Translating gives CATSRREQGQAGYTF.

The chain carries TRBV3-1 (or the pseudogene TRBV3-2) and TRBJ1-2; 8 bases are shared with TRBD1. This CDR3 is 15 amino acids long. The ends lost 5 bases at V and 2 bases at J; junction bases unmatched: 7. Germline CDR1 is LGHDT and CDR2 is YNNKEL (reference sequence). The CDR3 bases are TGTGCCAGCAGCTTTTGGACAGGGACGAACTATGGCTACACCTTC. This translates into CASSFWTGTNYGYTF.

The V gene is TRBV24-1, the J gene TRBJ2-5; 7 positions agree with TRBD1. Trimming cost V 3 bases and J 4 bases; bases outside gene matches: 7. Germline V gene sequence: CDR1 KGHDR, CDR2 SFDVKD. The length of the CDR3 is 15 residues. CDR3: CATSDPSGQLETQYF. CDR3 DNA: TGTGCCACCAGTGATCCCTCGGGACAGTTAGAGACCCAGTACTTC.

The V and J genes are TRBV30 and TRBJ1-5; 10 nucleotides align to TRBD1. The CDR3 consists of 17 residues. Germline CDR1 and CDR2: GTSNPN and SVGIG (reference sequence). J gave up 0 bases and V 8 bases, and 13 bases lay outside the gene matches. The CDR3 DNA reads TGTGCCGCGGACCCGGGACAGGGGACTTATAGCAATCAGCCCCAGCATTTT. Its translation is CAADPGQGTYSNQPQHF. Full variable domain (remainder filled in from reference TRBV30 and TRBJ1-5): SQTIHQWPATLVQPVGSPLSLECTVEGTSNPNLYWYRQAAGRGLQLLFYSVGIGQISSEVPQNLSASRPQDRQFILSSKKLLLSDSGFYLCAADPGQGTYSNQPQHFGDGTRLSIL.

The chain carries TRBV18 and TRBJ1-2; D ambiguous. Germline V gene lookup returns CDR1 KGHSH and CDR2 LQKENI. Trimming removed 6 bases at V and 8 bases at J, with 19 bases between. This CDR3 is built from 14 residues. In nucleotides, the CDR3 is TGTGCCAGCTCGGTCACGGGAGACGCATTGGGCTACACCTTC. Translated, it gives CASSVTGDALGYTF.

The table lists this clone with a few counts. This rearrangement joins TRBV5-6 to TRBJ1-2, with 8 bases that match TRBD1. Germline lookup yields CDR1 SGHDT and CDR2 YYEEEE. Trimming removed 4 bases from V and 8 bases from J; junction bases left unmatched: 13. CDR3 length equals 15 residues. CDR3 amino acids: CASSVTARQGYGYTF. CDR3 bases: TGTGCCAGCAGCGTTACGGCAAGACAGGGGTACGGCTACACCTTC. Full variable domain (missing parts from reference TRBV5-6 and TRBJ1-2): DAGVTQSPTHLIKTRGQQVTLRCSPKSGHDTVSWYQQALGQGPQFIFQYYEEEERQRGNFPDRFSGHQFPNYSSELNVNALLLGDSALYLCASSVTARQGYGYTFGSGTRLTVV.

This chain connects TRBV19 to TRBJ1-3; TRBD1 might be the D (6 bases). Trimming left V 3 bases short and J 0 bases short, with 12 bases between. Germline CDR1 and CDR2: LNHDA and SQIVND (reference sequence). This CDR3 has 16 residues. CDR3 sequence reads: CASSIGRGISGNTIYF. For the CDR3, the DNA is TGTGCCAGTAGTATCGGCAGGGGAATCTCTGGAAACACCATATATTTT. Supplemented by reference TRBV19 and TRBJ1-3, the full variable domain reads DGGITQSPKYLFRKEGQNVTLSCEQNLNHDAMYWYRQDPGQGLRLIYYSQIVNDFQKGDIAEGYSVSREKKESFPLTVTSAQKNPTAFYLCASSIGRGISGNTIYFGEGSWLTVV.

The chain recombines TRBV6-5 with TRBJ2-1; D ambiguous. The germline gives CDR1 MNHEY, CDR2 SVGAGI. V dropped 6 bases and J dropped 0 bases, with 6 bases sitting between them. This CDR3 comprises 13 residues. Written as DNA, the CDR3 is TGTGCCAGCAGCATCGGCTCCTACAATGAGCAGTTCTTC. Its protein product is CASSIGSYNEQFF.

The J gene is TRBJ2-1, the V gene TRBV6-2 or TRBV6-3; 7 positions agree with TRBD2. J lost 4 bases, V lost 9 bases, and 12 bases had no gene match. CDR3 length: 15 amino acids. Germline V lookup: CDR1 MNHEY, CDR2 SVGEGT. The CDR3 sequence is CASSGEGRVYNEQFF. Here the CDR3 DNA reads TGTGCCAGTAGCGGAGAGGGGAGGGTTTACAATGAGCAGTTCTTC.

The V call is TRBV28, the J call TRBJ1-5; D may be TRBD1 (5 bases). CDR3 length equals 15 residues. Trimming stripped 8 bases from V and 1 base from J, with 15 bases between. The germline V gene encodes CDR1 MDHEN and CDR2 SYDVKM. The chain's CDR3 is CASRVGQPSNQPQHF. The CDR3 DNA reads TGTGCCAGCCGAGTAGGACAACCCAGCAATCAGCCCCAGCATTTT.

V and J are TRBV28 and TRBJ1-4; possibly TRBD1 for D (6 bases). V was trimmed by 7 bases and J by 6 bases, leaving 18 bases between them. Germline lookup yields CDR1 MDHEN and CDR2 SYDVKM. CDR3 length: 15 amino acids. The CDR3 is CASTTPGGADEKLFF. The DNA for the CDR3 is TGTGCCAGCACCACCCCCGGGGGGGCGGATGAAAAACTGTTTTTT.

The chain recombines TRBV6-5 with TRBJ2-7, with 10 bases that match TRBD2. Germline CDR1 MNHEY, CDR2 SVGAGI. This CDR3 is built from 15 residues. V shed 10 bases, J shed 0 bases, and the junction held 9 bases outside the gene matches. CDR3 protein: CATTPGLASSYEQYF. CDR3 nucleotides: TGTGCCACCACTCCGGGACTAGCGTCCTCCTACGAGCAGTACTTC.